This paragraph covers one T cell receptor (beta chain) sequence. Its antigen remains unidentified. This record comes from a study of cytomegalovirus exposure and HLA in healthy donors. Whole-study findings and limits: Accounts indicate the classifier identified cytomegalovirus status with strong specificity and sensitivity. Some TCR beta chains (164 of them) were listed as cytomegalovirus-associated. There were some public TCRs occurring in many donors, but most TCR sequences were rare.

Sequencing was performed with immunoSEQ multiplex PCR; in TCRdb, only in-frame clones are kept and a portion is missing. In the table there are 150,000 to 160,000 clones, less than 90% of which are singletons. V lost 5 bases to trimming and J lost 7 bases; unmatched junction nucleotides: 17. CDR1 and CDR2 from the germline V gene are SGHTA and FQGTGA. The CDR3 spans 17 residues. Among the 120 or so subjects of the validation cohort, separate from the roughly 650-subject first cohort, were the donors. Sequencing was done on a sample of PBMCs. The chain combines TRBV7-3 with TRBJ2-1, with 7 bases matching TRBD2. The source is a man aged 18-30 years in good health and CMV-seropositive. CDR3 bases: TGTGCCAGCAGCCACCTGGTGGTGGGGGAGGGCCAGAATGAGCAGTTCTTC. This sequence encodes CASSHLVVGEGQNEQFF.